The next 22 T cell receptor beta chains were all read from a single sample in a study of OX40 agonist ivuxolimab in advanced cancers. Data came from immunoSEQ multiplex PCR; TCRdb stores just in-frame clones and leaves some out. The sample holds 40,000 to 50,000 clones; about nine tenths are singletons and the top ten take around 0.99%. The sequences come from CD4+ or CD8+ T cells sorted from blood, collected in a trial of the OX40 agonist ivuxolimab. Source of these receptors: an adult with an advanced solid tumor such as melanoma, head and neck, liver or kidney cancer.

The CDR3 reads CASSGGQPQETQYF. DNA for the CDR3: TGTGCCAGCAGCGGGGGACAGCCCCAAGAGACCCAGTACTTC. The J gene is TRBJ2-5, the V gene TRBV5-4; 7 positions agree with TRBD1. The CDR3 runs to 14 residues. Germline V gene sequence: CDR1 SGHNT, CDR2 YYREEE (reference sequence). V was pared by 4 bases and J by 1 base, with 4 bases of the junction left unmatched.

This chain links TRBV7-2 with TRBJ1-5; 9 nucleotides line up with TRBD1. J gave up 6 bases and V 2 bases, and 5 bases lay outside the gene matches. Germline V gene data show CDR1 as SGHTA and CDR2 as FQGNSA. The CDR3 totals 15 residues. The CDR3 spells CASSLRDRDGQPQHF. CDR3 nucleotide sequence: TGTGCCAGCAGCTTAAGGGACAGGGACGGTCAGCCCCAGCATTTT.

V usage is TRBV7-3 and J usage is TRBJ2-3; no definite D call. This CDR3 is built from 13 residues. Germline CDR1 reads SGHTA; CDR2 reads FQGTGA. The V gene lost 4 bases and the J gene lost 3 bases, with 8 bases spanning the gap. CDR3 in amino acids: CASSSPETDTQYF. The CDR3 bases are TGTGCCAGCAGCTCTCCCGAGACAGATACGCAGTATTTT.

This chain links TRBV27 with TRBJ2-1, with 7 bases aligning to TRBD2. Germline-derived CDR1 and CDR2 are MNHEY and SMNVEV (reference sequence). The ends lost 5 bases at V and 7 bases at J; junction bases unmatched: 17. The CDR3 contains 17 residues. The CDR3 DNA sequence: TGTGCCAGCAGTCCCTTACTAGCGACAAGGCTGGGAAATGAGCAGTTCTTC. It codes for CASSPLLATRLGNEQFF.

The rearrangement joins TRBV5-4 to TRBJ2-7, with D perhaps matching TRBD2 (5 bases). V lost 1 base, J lost 0 bases, and 8 bases lay in between. The CDR3 spans 14 residues. Germline values: CDR1 SGHNT, CDR2 YYREEE (reference sequence). The CDR3 loop reads CASSLQRGSYEQYF. CDR3 DNA: TGTGCCAGCAGCTTGCAACGGGGCTCCTACGAGCAGTACTTC. The entire variable domain, with the rest obtained from reference TRBV5-4 and TRBJ2-7, is as follows: ETGVTQSPTHLIKTRGQQVTLRCSSQSGHNTVSWYQQALGQGPQFIFQYYREEENGRGNFPPRFSGLQFPNYSSELNVNALELDDSALYLCASSLQRGSYEQYFGPGTRLTVT.

The V and J genes are TRBV18 and TRBJ2-3; D is undetermined. The V gene's germline CDR1 is KGHSH and CDR2 LQKENI. V lost 0 bases and J 2 bases, leaving 6 bases between the germline ends. CDR3 length: 14 residues. The CDR3 loop is CASSPPPTTDTQYF. The DNA for the CDR3 is TGTGCCAGCTCACCACCCCCTACCACAGATACGCAGTATTTT.

The chain carries TRBV27 and TRBJ2-6, with D maybe TRBD1 (6 bases). Per germline, CDR1 MNHEY and CDR2 SMNVEV (reference sequence). Trimming stripped 10 bases from V and 0 bases from J, with 13 bases between. There are 15 residues in the CDR3. The CDR3 DNA is TGTGCCACCAGGGACACCGACTCTGGGGCCAACGTCCTGACTTTC. This translates into CATRDTDSGANVLTF.

This clone showed up just once. The chain has TRBV10-3 and TRBJ2-1; TRBD1 is a possible D gene (6 bases). The CDR3 runs to 14 residues. CDR1 is ENHRY and CDR2 is SYGVKD in the germline V gene. Trimming left V 7 bases short and J 5 bases short, with 15 bases between. The CDR3 spells CAITHGAGDNEQFF. CDR3 nucleotides: TGTGCCATCACCCATGGCGCAGGGGACAATGAGCAGTTCTTC.

The V gene is TRBV27, the J gene TRBJ2-1; D is undetermined. Germline V lookup: CDR1 MNHEY, CDR2 SMNVEV (reference sequence). Trimming took 3 bases from V and 4 from J, leaving 13 bases between them. There are 15 residues in the CDR3. Here the CDR3 reads CASSLFPSQYNEQFF. As DNA, the CDR3 is TGTGCCAGCAGTTTGTTCCCAAGCCAGTACAATGAGCAGTTCTTC.

The chain is built from TRBV11-3 and TRBJ2-1; 9 bases are a match to TRBD1. Trimming removed 2 bases from V and 7 bases from J; junction bases left unmatched: 3. Germline CDR1 and CDR2: SGHNT and YENEEA. CDR3 length: 14 residues. The CDR3 is CASSLTGTGNEQFF. The CDR3 DNA sequence: TGTGCCAGCAGCTTAACCGGGACAGGGAATGAGCAGTTCTTC.

This clone was detected only a few times. This chain joins TRBV5-1 and TRBJ1-1; D call uncertain. Germline V CDR1 and CDR2: SGHRS, YFSETQ. Trimming stripped 2 bases from V and 1 base from J, with 6 bases between. The CDR3 totals 13 residues. In DNA, the CDR3 is TGCGCCAGCAGCTTACAGTGGAACACTGAAGCTTTCTTT. Amino acids: CASSLQWNTEAFF.

The chain is built from TRBV7-2 and TRBJ2-4, with 8 bases aligning to TRBD1. CDR3 length equals 18 residues. Germline V gene sequence: CDR1 SGHTA, CDR2 FQGNSA. J gave up 0 bases and V 1 base, and 8 bases lay outside the gene matches. This CDR3 is CASSLVSQGAVAKNIQYF. The DNA of the CDR3 is TGTGCCAGCAGCTTAGTGTCCCAGGGGGCGGTAGCCAAAAACATTCAGTACTTC.

This sequence joins TRBV5-6 and TRBJ2-1, with D tentatively TRBD1 (5 bases). The CDR3 is 13 residues long. The V gene lost 0 bases and the J gene lost 7 bases, with 8 bases spanning the gap. Germline CDR1 SGHDT, CDR2 YYEEEE. The CDR3: CASSLGPGNEQFF. The CDR3 nucleotides are TGTGCCAGCAGCTTGGGGCCAGGGAATGAGCAGTTCTTC. The full variable domain, its missing parts supplied by reference TRBV5-6 and TRBJ2-1, is DAGVTQSPTHLIKTRGQQVTLRCSPKSGHDTVSWYQQALGQGPQFIFQYYEEEERQRGNFPDRFSGHQFPNYSSELNVNALLLGDSALYLCASSLGPGNEQFFGPGTRLTVL.

V usage is TRBV7-9 and J usage is TRBJ2-7; TRBD2 is a possible D gene (5 bases). V lost 2 bases, J lost 4 bases, and 21 bases lay in between. The germline V gene has CDR1 SEHNR and CDR2 FQNEAQ (reference sequence). The CDR3 loop spans 17 amino acids. The CDR3 sequence: CASSLSWSGESLYEQYF. The CDR3 DNA reads TGTGCCAGCAGCTTAAGTTGGAGCGGAGAGTCCCTTTACGAGCAGTACTTC.

The rearrangement uses TRBV28 and TRBJ2-6, with D unresolved. The CDR3 is 14 residues long. Germline CDR1 is MDHEN and CDR2 is SYDVKM. V was pared by 7 bases and J by 2 bases, with 9 bases between. In nucleotides, the CDR3 is TGTGCCAGCACCGCCCCGGCTGGGGCCAACGTCCTGACTTTC. Translated: CASTAPAGANVLTF.

V and J are TRBV7-2 and TRBJ2-7; TRBD1 aligns across 8 bases. The germline CDR1 and CDR2 sequences are SGHTA and FQGNSA. The junction had 13 bases not matched to a gene; V was cut back by 1 base and J by 2 bases. This CDR3 comprises 18 residues. CDR3 protein: CASSLDGQGTLRAYEQYF. For the CDR3, the DNA is TGTGCCAGCAGCTTAGATGGACAGGGAACTCTTCGGGCCTACGAGCAGTACTTC.

The rearrangement uses TRBV19 and TRBJ2-1, with 7 bases matching TRBD2. V was pared by 4 bases and J by 7 bases, with 16 bases of the junction left unmatched. The length of the CDR3 is 17 residues. Germline lookup yields CDR1 LNHDA and CDR2 SQIVND (reference sequence). CDR3 sequence: CASSKGPGEGPGNEQFF. DNA for the CDR3: TGTGCCAGTAGTAAGGGGCCGGGGGAGGGCCCCGGGAATGAGCAGTTCTTC.

The chain couples TRBV5-4 to TRBJ2-1; D unclear. This CDR3 comprises 15 residues. Trimming removed 2 bases from V and 5 bases from J, with 14 bases in between. Per germline, CDR1 SGHNT and CDR2 YYREEE (reference sequence). In DNA, the CDR3 is TGTGCCAGCAGCTTACCCCTGGGCCGAGACAATGAGCAGTTCTTC. Residues: CASSLPLGRDNEQFF.

This chain's CDR3 is CASSLGLAGYEQFF. The CDR3 nucleotides read TGCGCCAGCAGCTTGGGACTAGCGGGATATGAGCAGTTCTTC. The chain uses TRBV5-1 and TRBJ2-1, with 11 bases lining up with TRBD2. Germline CDR1 SGHRS, CDR2 YFSETQ. J gave up 8 bases and V 0 bases, and 1 base lay outside the gene matches. CDR3 length equals 14 residues.

The gene calls are TRBV15 and TRBJ2-1; 8 nucleotides match TRBD2. CDR1 LNHNV and CDR2 YYDKDF come from the germline V gene (reference sequence). CDR3 length: 12 amino acids. The V and J ends lost 7 bases and 15 bases, in that order; junction bases with no gene match: 11. The chain's CDR3 is CATNPGTRVLFF. The CDR3 nucleotides are TGTGCCACCAATCCGGGGACTAGAGTTTTGTTCTTC.

The chain links TRBV4-3 to TRBJ1-5; D ambiguous. CDR1 is LGHNA, CDR2 YSLEER, per germline. V gave up 0 bases and J gave up 2 bases, with 11 bases separating them. This CDR3 has 16 residues. The CDR3 DNA sequence: TGCGCCAGCAGCCAAGACGGAGGGCTGGGCAATCAGCCCCAGCATTTT. Amino acid sequence: CASSQDGGLGNQPQHF.

The genes are TRBV7-2 and TRBJ2-3; D gene uncertain. Trimming removed 2 bases at V and 3 bases at J, with 12 bases between. This CDR3 contains 15 residues. CDR1 SGHTA and CDR2 FQGNSA come from the germline V gene. CDR3 residues: CASSLRASVTDTQYF. CDR3 coding DNA: TGTGCCAGCAGCTTAAGGGCTAGTGTGACAGATACGCAGTATTTT.